These 28 T cell receptor beta chains originate from one sample sequenced in a study of regulatory T cells in long-lasting Graves disease. Investigators prepared the TCR beta libraries by applying iRepertoire HTBI primers and Arm-PCR of CDR3 regions. Via MiXCR, TCRdb re-called the multiplex PCR reads, giving one row per CDR3 protein. The table has over 450,000 distinct CDR3 sequences, about 22% seen once. The time point: persistent/refractory GD, antithyroid drugs over 5 years with positive TRAb. From PBMCs, RNA was extracted and then used to make the TCR library. Here the sequenced sample was peripheral blood mononuclear cells (PBMCs), taken when the disease was refractory, from a patient treated with antithyroid drugs. The receptors shown here come from a female donor with Graves disease.

In its sample, this clonotype was seen many times. The chain carries TRBV2 and TRBJ1-1; D might be TRBD1 (6 bases). The CDR3 is 15 residues long. Germline V gene lookup returns CDR1 SNHLY and CDR2 FYNNEI. V dropped 6 bases and J dropped 5 bases, with 19 bases sitting between them. The CDR3 loop reads CASSLVRQAGTEAFF. CDR3 bases: TGTGCCAGCAGCCTTGTAAGACAGGCGGGAACTGAAGCTTTCTTT.

This chain uses TRBV6-1 with TRBJ2-3; unclear D gene. Germline assignment: CDR1 MNHNS and CDR2 SASEGT. V lost 11 bases and J lost 3, with 18 bases in between. The length of the CDR3 is 14 residues. The CDR3 DNA reads as TGTGCCCTGAAGAATGCGGTGGGGACAGATACGCAGTATTTT. This codes for CALKNAVGTDTQYF.

The rearrangement uses TRBV5-8 and TRBJ2-7, with 9 bases lining up with TRBD2. J gave up 5 bases and V 0 bases, and 12 bases lay outside the gene matches. Germline values: CDR1 SGHTS, CDR2 YDEGEE. This CDR3 region has 17 residues. CDR3 coding DNA: TGTGCCAGCAGCTTGGCCTTTAGCGGGAGAAAGTCCGACGAGCAGTACTTC. Protein product: CASSLAFSGRKSDEQYF.

This clonotype was recorded many times. This chain links TRBV6-1 with TRBJ1-2; the match to TRBD1 covers 7 bases. The trim removed 6 bases at V and 8 bases at J, leaving 6 bases unmatched. CDR1 MNHNS and CDR2 SASEGT come from the germline V gene. The CDR3 is made up of 12 amino acids. For the CDR3, the DNA is TGTGCCAGCAGAGCGACAGGGCTGGGCTACACCTTC. It is translated as CASRATGLGYTF.

In regard to this clonotype: A junction boundary mismatches the germline segment, possibly from a read error. The CDR3 DNA follows: TGTACCAGTAGTATAGGATTGAATGTTGAAGCTTTCTTT. Protein sequence: CTSSIGLNVEAFF. The chain couples TRBV19 to TRBJ1-1; D gene ambiguous. Germline lookup yields CDR1 LNHDA and CDR2 SQIVND (reference sequence). The CDR3 is 13 amino acids.

This sequence joins TRBV9 and TRBJ1-1, with D hard to call. The CDR3 covers 13 residues. Trimming removed 2 bases at V and 5 bases at J, with 10 bases between. Germline CDR1 is SGDLS and CDR2 is YYNGEE. CDR3: CASSVILGTEAFF. In nucleotides, the CDR3 is TGTGCCAGCAGCGTTATACTTGGGACTGAAGCTTTCTTT.

The chain is built from TRBV20-1 and TRBJ2-5; TRBD1 or TRBD2 may be the D gene (6 bases each). From germline, CDR1 is DFQATT and CDR2 SNEGSKA (reference sequence). The length of the CDR3 is 12 residues. V was trimmed by 4 bases and J by 4 bases, leaving 10 bases between them. The CDR3 region has the DNA TGCAGTGCTAAAGGGGGAGGAGAGACCCAGTACTTC. Its translation: CSAKGGGETQYF.

This clonotype appeared many times. As DNA, the CDR3 is TGCAGCGTTCTTGGGACTAGCGGGATGGGGGAGACCCAGTACTTC. This sequence encodes CSVLGTSGMGETQYF. This chain connects TRBV29-1 to TRBJ2-5; 13 bases fit TRBD2. Per the germline V gene, CDR1 is SQVTM and CDR2 is ANQGSEA. CDR3 length equals 15 residues. Germline trimming cut 5 bases from V and 5 bases from J; bases unmatched to any gene: 8.

This clonotype was seen a few times. The V call is TRBV13, the J call TRBJ2-2, with 9 positions matching TRBD2. The CDR3 totals 19 residues. The ends lost 0 bases at V and 9 bases at J; junction bases unmatched: 17. CDR1 and CDR2 (germline): PRHDT, FYEKMQ (reference sequence). DNA for the CDR3: TGTGCCAGCAGCTTAGGTGGCGCCAGGACTAGCGCGACCGCCCGGGAGCTGTTTTTT. Amino acids: CASSLGGARTSATARELFF.

This clonotype showed up many times. CDR3 loop: CASSPTGQINQPQHF. The CDR3 coding sequence is TGTGCCAGCAGCCCAACCGGACAGATCAATCAGCCCCAGCATTTT. The gene calls are TRBV28 and TRBJ1-5; a weak D match, TRBD1 (6 bases). V gave up 6 bases and J gave up 3 bases, with 15 bases separating them. The CDR3 has 15 residues. CDR1 and CDR2 (germline): MDHEN, SYDVKM.

The V gene is TRBV20-1, the J gene TRBJ1-5; no clear D. CDR1 is DFQATT, CDR2 SNEGSKA, per germline (reference sequence). The CDR3 has 12 amino acids. Trimming removed 0 bases at V and 5 bases at J, with 5 bases between. This chain's CDR3 is CSAREAHQPQHF. DNA of the CDR3: TGCAGTGCTAGAGAGGCCCATCAGCCCCAGCATTTT.

The sample holds many counts of this clonotype. The chain uses TRBV29-1 and TRBJ2-5; 10 positions match TRBD2. This CDR3 is 12 amino acids long. With 6 bases clipped from V and 5 bases from J, the junction kept 3 bases outside the gene matches. Germline V CDR1 and CDR2: SQVTM, ANQGSEA. CDR3 nucleotides: TGCAGCGTACTAGCGGGGTGGGAGACCCAGTACTTC. Translated, it gives CSVLAGWETQYF.

There are a few counts of this clonotype. The chain employs TRBV19 and TRBJ1-1; no firm D call. The CDR3 extends over 13 amino acids. Germline V lookup: CDR1 LNHDA, CDR2 SQIVND (reference sequence). V gave up 3 bases and J gave up 1 base, with 6 bases separating them. The CDR3 protein is CASSMITNTEAFF. Here the CDR3 DNA reads TGTGCCAGTAGTATGATAACGAACACTGAAGCTTTCTTT.

There are a few counts of this clonotype. This chain uses TRBV7-9 with TRBJ1-5; D perhaps matches TRBD1 (5 bases). Germline V lookup: CDR1 SEHNR, CDR2 FQNEAQ (reference sequence). The V gene lost 2 bases and the J gene lost 7 bases, with 15 bases spanning the gap. This CDR3 is 15 amino acids long. CDR3 DNA: TGTGCCAGCAGCTTACTTACAGGTCGTGGACAGCCCCAGCATTTT. Translation: CASSLLTGRGQPQHF. Full variable domain (remainder filled in from reference TRBV7-9 and TRBJ1-5): DTGVSQNPRHKITKRGQNVTFRCDPISEHNRLYWYRQTLGQGPEFLTYFQNEAQLEKSRLLSDRFSAERPKGSFSTLEIQRTEQGDSAMYLCASSLLTGRGQPQHFGDGTRLSIL.

This clonotype was counted many times. The V gene is TRBV2, the J gene TRBJ1-1; D is unclear. Trimming removed 2 bases at V and 11 bases at J, with 15 bases between. Germline assignment: CDR1 SNHLY and CDR2 FYNNEI. This CDR3 has 13 residues. The DNA for the CDR3 is TGTGCCAGCAGTGAATCGGTTGTTAGCGGGGCTTTCTTT. Translation: CASSESVVSGAFF.

Note on this clonotype: One end of the junction is discordant with germline, which a read error may explain. This sequence joins TRBV7-8 and TRBJ1-1; no clear D gene. The CDR3 loop spans 17 amino acids. Germline V CDR1 and CDR2: SGHVS, FQNEAQ. CDR3: CASSQALDLWGNTEAFF. The CDR3 coding sequence is TGCGCCAGCAGCCAAGCCTTGGACCTTTGGGGGAACACTGAAGCTTTCTTT.

This clonotype occurred many times. The chain is built from TRBV28 and TRBJ1-4, with a weak D call TRBD1 (6 bases). Trimming took off 8 bases at V and 1 base at J, with 11 bases between the two ends. CDR3 length: 14 amino acids. Germline loops: CDR1 MDHEN, CDR2 SYDVKM. For the CDR3, the DNA is TGTGCCAGCGGGGGCGGGGGAACTAATGAAAAACTGTTTTTT. Its translation: CASGGGGTNEKLFF.

The chain links TRBV30 to TRBJ2-3; possibly TRBD2 for D (5 bases). Germline-derived CDR1 and CDR2 are GTSNPN and SVGIG (reference sequence). The CDR3 contains 13 residues. Between the trimmed V and J ends, which lost 0 bases and 4 bases, there was a span of 8 bases. CDR3 DNA sequence: TGTGCCTGGAGTGTAGTGAGGGCAGATACGCAGTATTTT. It specifies CAWSVVRADTQYF. Drawing the rest from reference TRBV30 and TRBJ2-3, the complete variable domain is SQTIHQWPATLVQPVGSPLSLECTVEGTSNPNLYWYRQAAGRGLQLLFYSVGIGQISSEVPQNLSASRPQDRQFILSSKKLLLSDSGFYLCAWSVVRADTQYFGPGTRLTVL.

This clonotype was observed a few times. The chain recombines TRBV20-1 with TRBJ2-7, with 11 nucleotides matching TRBD2. V trimming: 3 bases; J trimming: 1 base; junction bases outside the gene matches: 5. This CDR3 is 15 amino acids long. The germline V gene has CDR1 DFQATT and CDR2 SNEGSKA (reference sequence). CDR3 sequence reads: CSASTSGSASYEQYF. The CDR3 DNA reads as TGCAGTGCTAGTACTAGCGGGAGTGCTTCCTACGAGCAGTACTTC.

This clonotype was seen at least ten times. The chain is built from TRBV28 and TRBJ2-5; 12 positions match TRBD1. CDR1 is MDHEN and CDR2 is SYDVKM in the germline V gene. The CDR3 consists of 17 residues. V shed 7 bases and J 5 bases; nucleotides not matched to a gene: 14. This CDR3 is CASTGQGASKTQETQYF. In DNA, the CDR3 is TGTGCCAGCACGGGACAGGGGGCGTCCAAAACCCAGGAGACCCAGTACTTC. Filled out from reference TRBV28 and TRBJ2-5, the complete variable domain reads DVKVTQSSRYLVKRTGEKVFLECVQDMDHENMFWYRQDPGLGLRLIYFSYDVKMKEKGDIPEGYSVSREKKERFSLILESASTNQTSMYLCASTGQGASKTQETQYFGPGTRLLVL.

In its sample, this clonotype was seen once. The rearrangement joins TRBV3-1 to TRBJ2-3; D possibly matches TRBD1 or TRBD2 (5 bases each). V was pared by 0 bases and J by 6 bases, with 10 bases between. The CDR3 has 14 amino acids. CDR1 and CDR2 (germline): LGHDT, YNNKEL (reference sequence). The CDR3 region has the DNA TGTGCCAGCAGCCAAGATCCAGGGAGCGATACGCAGTATTTT. Its translation: CASSQDPGSDTQYF.

This clonotype was counted at least ten times. The chain recombines TRBV7-3 with TRBJ1-1, with 11 bases matching TRBD1. Germline CDR1 SGHTA, CDR2 FQGTGA. This CDR3 comprises 17 residues. The V segment lost 4 bases and the J segment 1 base; nucleotides outside the gene matches: 8. The CDR3 region has the DNA TGTGCCAGCAGCTCGCAGGGCGGGACAGGGGGGAACACTGAAGCTTTCTTT. Amino acid sequence: CASSSQGGTGGNTEAFF. Full variable domain (missing parts from reference TRBV7-3 and TRBJ1-1): GAGVSQTPSNKVTEKGKYVELRCDPISGHTALYWYRQSLGQGPEFLIYFQGTGAADDSGLPNDRFFAVRPEGSVSTLKIQRTERGDSAVYLCASSSQGGTGGNTEAFFGQGTRLTVV.

The V and J genes are TRBV6-1 and TRBJ2-2, with D possibly matching TRBD2 (5 bases). Trimming cost V 7 bases and J 3 bases, with 15 bases left between them. CDR3 length: 15 amino acids. The germline CDR1 and CDR2 sequences are MNHNS and SASEGT. The CDR3 DNA is TGTGCCAGCATTCCCGGGATCGAATACACCGGGGAGCTGTTTTTT. Translated, it gives CASIPGIEYTGELFF.

This rearrangement joins TRBV19 to TRBJ1-3; D is unclear. The CDR3 consists of 13 residues. V gave up 3 bases and J gave up 7 bases, with 10 bases separating them. Germline V gives CDR1 LNHDA, CDR2 SQIVND (reference sequence). CDR3 sequence (DNA): TGTGCCAGTAGTATGGGGATCACGAACACCATATATTTT. Protein product: CASSMGITNTIYF.

This chain links TRBV30 with TRBJ2-7, with no clear D. Trimming shortened V by 2 bases and J by 2 bases, and 4 bases separated the two germline ends. Germline values: CDR1 GTSNPN, CDR2 SVGIG (reference sequence). The CDR3 is made up of 11 amino acids. For the CDR3, the DNA is TGTGCCTGGAGTAAGGCCTACGAGCAGTACTTC. This sequence encodes CAWSKAYEQYF.

The sample holds many counts of this clonotype. The J gene is TRBJ1-4, the V gene TRBV14, with no clear D. Trimming left V 0 bases short and J 8 bases short, with 7 bases between. This CDR3 contains 13 residues. Germline V lookup: CDR1 SGHDN, CDR2 FVKESK. CDR3 sequence: CASSQDSGEKLFF. DNA for the CDR3: TGTGCCAGCAGCCAAGATAGCGGAGAAAAACTGTTTTTT.

This clonotype was counted between two and nine times. The V gene is TRBV29-1, the J gene TRBJ2-5, with 12 bases fitting TRBD2. The CDR3 sequence is 15 residues long. The germline V gene encodes CDR1 SQVTM and CDR2 ANQGSEA. Trimming at V came to 6 bases and at J to 5 bases, leaving 10 bases not matched to a gene. CDR3 nucleotides: TGCAGCGTCTTTTCTAGCGGGGGGGATCTGGAGACCCAGTACTTC. Protein sequence: CSVFSSGGDLETQYF.

The sample holds a few counts of this clonotype. V usage is TRBV7-9 and J usage is TRBJ2-7; 9 bases map to TRBD2. Germline CDR1 is SEHNR and CDR2 is FQNEAQ (reference sequence). The CDR3 is made up of 17 amino acids. V was pared by 1 base and J by 6 bases, with 13 bases of the junction left unmatched. CDR3 loop: CASSLGRLAGPEGEQYF. The CDR3 bases are TGTGCCAGCAGCTTAGGGCGCCTAGCGGGGCCCGAGGGCGAGCAGTACTTC.